Sequencing of this T cell receptor (beta chain) was carried out in a study of Graves' ophthalmopathy and Graves' hyperthyroidism. The study's findings and limits: Between ophthalmopathy and stable hyperthyroidism, a 13-signature model drew a separation with approximately 90% sensitivity and roughly 78% specificity.

This clonotype was detected ten times or more. No antigen is known for it. V lost 3 bases and J lost 9; bases outside the gene matches: 6. Looked up from germline, CDR1 is LNHNV and CDR2 is YYDKDF (reference sequence). This CDR3 is 14 amino acids long. Amplification targeted the TCR beta CDR3 regions, with RNA transcripts as the source material. An opening RT-PCR round employed HTBI primers and preceded a second-round multiplex PCR. TCRdb fed the multiplex PCR reads into MiXCR, producing one record per CDR3 protein. The table records approximately 210,000 distinct CDR3 sequences, approximately 29% of them present only once.

The chain recombines TRBV15 with TRBJ2-5; 11 bases align to TRBD1. The receptor was isolated from a man aged 50 or older with Graves' ophthalmopathy. Sequencing used peripheral blood. CDR3 region: CATSSSGTGGPQYF. The CDR3 DNA sequence: TGTGCCACCAGCAGCTCCGGGACAGGGGGGCCCCAGTACTTC.